A selection of T cell receptor beta chains follows, all from one sample in a study of beta chain features in type 1 diabetes. Data came from immunoSEQ multiplex PCR; TCRdb stores just in-frame clones and leaves some out. Of 300,000 to 350,000 clones in the sample, 14% were seen once. Material for sequencing was central memory CD4+ T cells from blood. All receptors come from a man younger than 40 in good health. Each CDR3 is given with its conserved first and last residue. A D gene is named only where the DNA matches it firmly. Clone sizes are given selectively: once, few, many, or a class where the clone is expanded.

>-|TRBJ2-1|-|15|TRBV4-3
TGCGCCAGCAGCTCGGTGAAGGGGTCACGACTAGGGCAGTTCTTC
CASSSVKGSRLGQFF
>few|TRBJ1-1|TRBD1|14|TRBV9
TGTGCCAGCAGCGTAACACCAGGGGGGACTGAAGCTTTCTTT
CASSVTPGGTEAFF
>-|TRBJ2-3|TRBD2|17|TRBV7-2
TGTGCCAGCAGCCTGACGCCGGGACTAGCTTATGCAGATACGCAGTATTTT
CASSLTPGLAYADTQYF
>-|TRBJ1-2|-|13|TRBV18
TGTGCCAGCTCGCCTGATCAGGACTATGGCTACACCTTC
CASSPDQDYGYTF
>few|TRBJ2-5|TRBD2|16|TRBV5-6
TGTGCCAGCAGCCTCCTTCGGGGGGGGGCCGGGGAGACCCAGTACTTC
CASSLLRGGAGETQYF
>few|TRBJ1-2|TRBD1|15|TRBV14
TGTGCCAGCAGCCCCCTCCACGGGACAGGGGTTGGCTACACCTTC
CASSPLHGTGVGYTF
>-|TRBJ1-5|-|14|TRBV5-1
TGCGCCAGCAGTTCAGGGGATTCGGGTCAGCCCCAGCATTTT
CASSSGDSGQPQHF
>-|TRBJ1-1|TRBD1|17|TRBV27
TGTGCCAGCAGTAAGGACAGGGTGGTTCTGTCGAACACTGAAGCTTTCTTT
CASSKDRVVLSNTEAFF
>-|TRBJ2-1|TRBD2|14|TRBV11-2
TGTGCCAGCAGCTTAGTAGCGGGAGGCGATGAGCAGTTCTTC
CASSLVAGGDEQFF
>few|TRBJ1-1|-|13|TRBV5-6
TGTGCCAGCAGCCGTCCGCCTAACACTGAAGCTTTCTTT
CASSRPPNTEAFF
>-|TRBJ2-3|TRBD2|16|TRBV6-6
TGTGCCAGCAGTTACCCCACTAGCGGGAAGGGAGATACGCAGTATTTT
CASSYPTSGKGDTQYF
>many|TRBJ2-3|-|12|TRBV15
TGTGCCACCTCTCCTAGCGCAGATACGCAGTATTTT
CATSPSADTQYF
>-|TRBJ2-3|TRBD2|19|TRBV7-7
TGTGCCAGCAGCTTAGTAGGTCTAGCGGGGGGCCATAGCACAGATACGCAGTATTTT
CASSLVGLAGGHSTDTQYF
>many|TRBJ2-3|-|12|TRBV6-5
TGTGCCAGCAGTTACGGCGTCGGTACGCAGTATTTT
CASSYGVGTQYF
>few|TRBJ2-3|TRBD2|16|TRBV5-4
TGTGCCAGCAGCTCGTTAAACGGGCGGGGGGAAGATACGCAGTATTTT
CASSSLNGRGEDTQYF
>few|TRBJ1-4|-|13|TRBV5-4
TGTGCCAGCAGCTTGAAGGGTAATGAAAAACTGTTTTTT
CASSLKGNEKLFF
>few|TRBJ2-2|-|16|TRBV27
TGTGCCAGCAGTCCACGCATAGCTCCGAACACCGGGGAGCTGTTTTTT
CASSPRIAPNTGELFF
>-|TRBJ2-5|-|15|TRBV4-1
TGCGCCAGCAGCCAAGTCTGGGCAGTCCAAGAGACCCAGTACTTC
CASSQVWAVQETQYF
>-|TRBJ1-1|TRBD1|15|TRBV6-5
TGTGCCAGCAGTATACAACAGGGGTGGAGCACTGAAGCTTTCTTT
CASSIQQGWSTEAFF
>few|TRBJ1-4|-|14|TRBV28
TGTGCCAGCAGTTCCACACAGGGATGGGAAAAACTGTTTTTT
CASSSTQGWEKLFF
>-|TRBJ2-2|-|15|TRBV18
TGTGCCAGCCCGCCTGGGGGGACGAACACCGGGGAGCTGTTTTTT
CASPPGGTNTGELFF
>-|TRBJ1-3|-|13|TRBV2
TGTGCCAGCAGTGGGACAGCTGGAAACACCATATATTTT
CASSGTAGNTIYF
>many|TRBJ2-2|TRBD1|14|TRBV10-3
TGTGCCGCTGGGGCCGGGACAGGGGCCGGGGAGCTGTTTTTT
CAAGAGTGAGELFF
>-|TRBJ1-2|-|14|TRBV7-2
TGTGCCAGCAGCCCGTCCAGAGCTAACTATGGCTACACCTTC
CASSPSRANYGYTF
>few|TRBJ1-2|-|13|TRBV19
TGTGCCAGTAGGTCGCCCCCAGAGGGAGACTACACCTTC
CASRSPPEGDYTF
>few|TRBJ1-2|-|13|TRBV14
TGTGCCAGCAGCCGCCAGACAGCTTATGGCTACACCTTC
CASSRQTAYGYTF
>many|TRBJ2-3|-|12|TRBV2
TGTGCCAGCAAGGACCCCGGAGATACGCAGTATTTT
CASKDPGDTQYF
>-|TRBJ1-2|-|12|TRBV6-5
TGTGCCAGCAGTGGCGAGAGCTATGGCTACACCTTC
CASSGESYGYTF
>-|TRBJ2-3|TRBD2|16|TRBV5-8
TGTGCCAGCAGCTATTGGCTAGCGGGGGGAACAGATACGCAGTATTTT
CASSYWLAGGTDTQYF
>few|TRBJ2-2|-|14|TRBV29-1
TGCAGCGTTGCGAGGACGGCAAACCCCGGGGAGCTGTTTTTT
CSVARTANPGELFF
>-|TRBJ1-3|-|12|TRBV29-1
TGCAGCGTTGCAAGGGCCGGAAACACCATATATTTT
CSVARAGNTIYF
>-|TRBJ1-1|TRBD1|15|TRBV5-1
TGCGCCAGCAGCTTGGTGCAGGGGGCAAGGACTGAAGCTTTCTTT
CASSLVQGARTEAFF
>-|TRBJ2-5|-|12|TRBV15
TGTGCCACCCGGGACACTGGCCAGACCCAGTACTTC
CATRDTGQTQYF
>few|TRBJ1-5|-|13|TRBV7-9
TGTGCCAGCAGCTTAAACCCCAATCAGCCCCAGCATTTT
CASSLNPNQPQHF
>few|TRBJ1-2|TRBD1|18|TRBV4-2
TGTGCCAGCAGCAAACCGTCGGACAGGGGGAGGGAAGGCTATGGCTACACCTTC
CASSKPSDRGREGYGYTF
>-|TRBJ2-3|TRBD2|16|TRBV11-2
TGTGCCAGCAGCTTAGACGTTAGCGGGGGGGCAGATACGCAGTATTTT
CASSLDVSGGADTQYF
>few|TRBJ1-1|TRBD1|15|TRBV7-9
TGTGCCAGCAGCTTAGTTTCAGGGGGTGGGACTGAAGCTTTCTTT
CASSLVSGGGTEAFF
>-|TRBJ2-1|TRBD2|15|TRBV10-3
TGTGCCAGCTGGTCCCAGCGGGGGGGCAGCAATGAGCAGTTCTTC
CASWSQRGGSNEQFF
>few|TRBJ2-3|-|16|TRBV29-1
TGCAGCGTTAGTATAAGACTACCTACTTCCACAGATACGCAGTATTTT
CSVSIRLPTSTDTQYF
>few|TRBJ2-3|TRBD2|17|TRBV5-1
TGCGCCAGCAGCTTGGCTCCTAGCGGGGGGGTGACAGATACGCAGTATTTT
CASSLAPSGGVTDTQYF
>-|TRBJ2-3|-|15|TRBV7-2
TGTGCCAGCAGCTTAGGGGGTCCTAGCACAGATACGCAGTATTTT
CASSLGGPSTDTQYF
>-|TRBJ2-7|TRBD1|15|TRBV5-1
TGCGCCAGCAGCTGGGGTGCGACAGGGCACTACGAGCAGTACTTC
CASSWGATGHYEQYF
>-|TRBJ2-5|-|11|TRBV5-4
TGTGCCAGCAGCCGTGCGGGGACCCAGTACTTC
CASSRAGTQYF
>many|TRBJ1-1|-|15|TRBV6-5
TGTGCCAGCAGTTACTCCGTCTTGGGGAACACTGAAGCTTTCTTT
CASSYSVLGNTEAFF
>few|TRBJ2-1|-|13|TRBV7-6
TGTGCCAGCAGCTCAGTGGGGGGTAATGAGCAGTTCTTC
CASSSVGGNEQFF
>few|TRBJ2-5|-|17|TRBV7-2
TGTGCCAGCAGCTCACGGAGGAGGCAGGGGAAACAAGAGACCCAGTACTTC
CASSSRRRQGKQETQYF
>many|TRBJ1-1|-|13|TRBV19
TGTGCCAGTAGTATAGCCAGGAACACTGAAGCTTTCTTT
CASSIARNTEAFF
>-|TRBJ2-5|-|14|TRBV7-2
TGTGCCAGCACCCCGGGCCCGTTCCAAGAGACCCAGTACTTC
CASTPGPFQETQYF
>many|TRBJ2-7|-|16|TRBV27
TGTGCCAGCAGTACCAGGGACCCACAACGCCGTTACGAGCAGTACTTC
CASSTRDPQRRYEQYF
>-|TRBJ1-1|-|13|TRBV29-1
TGCAGCGTTAGAAGGCAGGGGAACACTGAAGCTTTCTTT
CSVRRQGNTEAFF
>few|TRBJ1-2|TRBD1|13|TRBV15
TGTGCCACCTCGAAGGACAGGAACTATGGCTACACCTTC
CATSKDRNYGYTF
>many|TRBJ2-6|-|14|TRBV5-4
TGTGCCAGCAGCTTGCAGTCTGGGGCCAACGTCCTGACTTTC
CASSLQSGANVLTF
>many|TRBJ2-4|TRBD2|12|TRBV7-2
TGTGCCAGCAGCCCGGGGGGAAACATTCAGTACTTC
CASSPGGNIQYF